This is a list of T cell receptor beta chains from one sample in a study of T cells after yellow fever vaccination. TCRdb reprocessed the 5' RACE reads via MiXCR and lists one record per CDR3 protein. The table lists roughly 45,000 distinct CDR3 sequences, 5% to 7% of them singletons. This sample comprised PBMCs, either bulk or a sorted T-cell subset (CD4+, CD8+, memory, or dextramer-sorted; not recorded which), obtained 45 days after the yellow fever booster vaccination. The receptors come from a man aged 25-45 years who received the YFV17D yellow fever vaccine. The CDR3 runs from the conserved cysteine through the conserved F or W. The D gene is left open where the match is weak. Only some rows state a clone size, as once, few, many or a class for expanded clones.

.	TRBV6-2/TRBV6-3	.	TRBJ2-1	CASSKIGLNEQFF	TGTGCCAGCAGTAAGATTGGACTCAATGAGCAGTTCTTC
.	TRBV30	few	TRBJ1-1	CAWRGGSNTEAFF	TGTGCCTGGAGGGGGGGTTCGAACACTGAAGCTTTCTTT
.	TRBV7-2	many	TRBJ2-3	CASSLIDRSPTTDTQYF	TGTGCCAGCAGCCTTATCGACAGATCTCCGACCACAGATACGCAGTATTTT
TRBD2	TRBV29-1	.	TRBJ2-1	CSVRSSGGSYNEQFF	TGCAGCGTTAGGAGTAGCGGGGGTTCCTACAATGAGCAGTTCTTC
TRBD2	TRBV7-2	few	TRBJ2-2	CASSYLAGGGAGELFF	TGTGCCAGCAGCTACTTAGCGGGGGGGGGCGCCGGGGAGCTGTTTTTT
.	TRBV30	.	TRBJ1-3	CAWVPLRSGNTIYF	TGTGCCTGGGTGCCCCTCCGAAGTGGAAACACCATATATTTT
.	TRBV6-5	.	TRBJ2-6	CASSYDPSGANVLTF	TGTGCCAGCAGTTACGATCCCTCTGGGGCCAACGTCCTGACTTTC
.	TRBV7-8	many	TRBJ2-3	CASSPPKADVQYF	TGTGCCAGCAGCCCCCCTAAAGCGGATGTGCAGTATTTT
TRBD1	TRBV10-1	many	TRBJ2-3	CASSERGGGTDTQYF	TGCGCCAGCAGTGAAAGAGGGGGCGGGACAGATACGCAGTATTTT
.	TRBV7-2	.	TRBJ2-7	CASSFMQPAGSNEQYF	TGTGCCAGCAGCTTCATGCAGCCGGCGGGATCCAACGAGCAGTACTTC
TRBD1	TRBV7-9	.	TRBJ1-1	CASSVTGDRVKAFF	TGTGCCAGCAGCGTTACGGGGGACAGGGTGAAGGCTTTCTTT
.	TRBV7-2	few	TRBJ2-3	CASSIRLEGGTQYF	TGTGCCAGCAGCATCAGACTAGAGGGTGGCACGCAGTATTTT
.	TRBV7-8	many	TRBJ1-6	CASSNWGVSPYNSPLHF	TGTGCCAGCAGCAACTGGGGGGTCAGCCCTTATAATTCACCCCTCCACTTT
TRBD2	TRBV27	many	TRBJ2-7	CASSWGLAGVSYEQYF	TGTGCCAGCAGTTGGGGACTAGCGGGAGTATCCTACGAGCAGTACTTC
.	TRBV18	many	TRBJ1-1	CASSPSDGLSAFF	TGTGCCAGCTCACCCTCAGACGGGCTGTCAGCTTTCTTT
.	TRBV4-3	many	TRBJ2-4	CASSKQRSDIQYF	TGCGCCAGCAGCAAACAGCGGTCGGACATTCAGTACTTC
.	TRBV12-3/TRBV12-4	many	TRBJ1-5	CASSSTPNQPQHF	TGTGCCAGCAGTTCGACCCCAAATCAGCCCCAGCATTTT
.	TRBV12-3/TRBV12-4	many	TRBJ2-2	CASTPGTAPGELFF	TGTGCCAGCACCCCAGGGACCGCGCCCGGGGAGCTGTTTTTT
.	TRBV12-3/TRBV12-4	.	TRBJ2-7	CASSFSNTVYEQYF	TGTGCCAGCAGTTTCAGTAACACCGTATACGAGCAGTACTTC
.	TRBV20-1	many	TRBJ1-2	CSASVQEGYGYTF	TGCAGTGCTAGCGTGCAGGAGGGCTATGGCTACACCTTC
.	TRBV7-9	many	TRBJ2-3	CASSLGSGFTDTQYF	TGTGCCAGCAGCTTGGGTAGCGGATTCACAGATACGCAGTATTTT
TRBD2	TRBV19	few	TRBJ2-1	CASSIVGTRAYNEQFF	TGTGCCAGTAGTATAGTTGGGACTAGAGCCTACAATGAGCAGTTCTTC
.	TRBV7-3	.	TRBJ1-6	CASSFSTKRGWSYNSPLHF	TGTGCCAGCAGCTTTTCTACAAAAAGGGGTTGGTCCTATAATTCACCCCTCCACTTT
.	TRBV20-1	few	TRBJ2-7	CSVGQGKYEQYF	TGCAGTGTGGGGCAGGGGAAATACGAGCAGTACTTC
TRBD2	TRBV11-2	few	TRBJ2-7	CASSYASGSYEQYF	TGTGCCAGCAGCTACGCTAGCGGTTCCTACGAGCAGTACTTC
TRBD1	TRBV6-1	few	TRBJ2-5	CASSQDRGGGLAQYF	TGTGCCAGCAGCCAGGACAGGGGGGGGGGTTTGGCCCAGTACTTC
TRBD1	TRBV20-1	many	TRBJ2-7	CSANRDSGREQYF	TGCAGTGCTAACCGGGACAGTGGTCGCGAGCAGTACTTC
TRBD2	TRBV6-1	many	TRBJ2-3	CASSGTSGRALKDTQYF	TGTGCCAGCAGCGGGACTAGCGGGAGGGCCCTCAAAGATACGCAGTATTTT
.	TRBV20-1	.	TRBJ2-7	CSATLNSYEQYF	TGCAGTGCCACACTGAATTCCTACGAGCAGTACTTC
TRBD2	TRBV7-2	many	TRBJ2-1	CASSFTSGIEQFF	TGTGCCAGCAGCTTCACTAGCGGAATTGAGCAGTTCTTC
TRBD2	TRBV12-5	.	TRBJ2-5	CASGVGTSDQETQYF	TGTGCTAGTGGCGTAGGGACTAGCGACCAAGAGACCCAGTACTTC
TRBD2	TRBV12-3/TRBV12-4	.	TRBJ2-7	CASSLGGGPVVEQYF	TGTGCCAGCAGTTTAGGGGGAGGGCCCGTTGTCGAGCAGTACTTC
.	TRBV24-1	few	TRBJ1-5	CATSDPKVSSQPQHF	TGTGCCACCAGTGATCCCAAGGTGTCGTCGCAGCCCCAGCATTTT
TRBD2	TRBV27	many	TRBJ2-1	CASSSGLAGINEQFF	TGTGCCAGCAGTTCAGGACTAGCGGGAATCAATGAGCAGTTCTTC
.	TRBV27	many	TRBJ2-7	CASSGDHSYEQYF	TGTGCCAGCAGCGGGGACCACTCCTACGAGCAGTACTTC
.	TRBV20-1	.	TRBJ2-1	CSAREKRVYRDEQFF	TGCAGTGCTAGAGAGAAGCGGGTCTATAGAGATGAGCAGTTCTTC
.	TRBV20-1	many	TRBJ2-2	CSARGRGGTGELFF	TGCAGTGCTAGAGGCAGGGGAGGAACCGGGGAGCTGTTTTTT
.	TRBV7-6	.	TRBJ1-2	CASSPPGVAGNYGYTF	TGTGCCAGCAGCCCCCCCGGGGTAGCGGGGAACTATGGCTACACCTTC
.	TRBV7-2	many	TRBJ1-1	CASSSPGPRGFF	TGTGCCAGCAGCTCCCCGGGGCCTAGGGGTTTCTTT
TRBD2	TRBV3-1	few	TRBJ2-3	CASSQAGTSAKKEYF	TGTGCCAGCAGCCAAGCCGGGACTAGCGCCAAAAAAGAGTATTTT
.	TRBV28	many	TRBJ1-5	CASSLIGPGPQHF	TGTGCCAGCAGTTTAATAGGTCCAGGGCCCCAGCATTTT
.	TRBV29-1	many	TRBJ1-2	CSVGSSTGNYGYTF	TGCAGCGTTGGATCCTCGACAGGCAACTATGGCTACACCTTC
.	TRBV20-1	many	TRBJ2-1	CSARDLGGPGHNEQFF	TGCAGTGCTAGAGATCTGGGGGGACCGGGACACAATGAGCAGTTCTTC
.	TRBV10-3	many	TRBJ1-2	CAISESAGMDGYTF	TGTGCCATCAGTGAGTCCGCAGGGATGGATGGCTACACCTTC
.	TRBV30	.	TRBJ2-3	CAWSTSPRLTF	TGTGCCTGGAGTACCTCCCCTAGACTCACTTTT
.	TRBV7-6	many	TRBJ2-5	CASSFLGTEETQYF	TGTGCCAGCAGCTTTTTGGGGACGGAAGAGACCCAGTACTTC
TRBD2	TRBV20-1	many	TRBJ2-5	CSAKRTSQETQYF	TGCAGTGCTAAAAGGACTAGCCAAGAGACCCAGTACTTC
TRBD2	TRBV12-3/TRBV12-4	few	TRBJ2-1	CASSTTSGRVGLYNEQFF	TGTGCCAGCAGTACGACTAGCGGGAGAGTAGGACTCTACAATGAGCAGTTCTTC
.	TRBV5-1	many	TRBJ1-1	CASSPGRVVDTEAFF	TGCGCCAGCAGCCCTGGTCGGGTGGTAGACACTGAAGCTTTCTTT
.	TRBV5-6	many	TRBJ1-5	CASSWAQGKYSNQPQHF	TGTGCCAGCAGCTGGGCACAGGGCAAATATAGCAATCAGCCCCAGCATTTT
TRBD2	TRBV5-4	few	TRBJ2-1	CASSYPTGGRRVEQFF	TGTGCCAGCAGCTACCCGACCGGCGGGAGGAGGGTTGAGCAGTTCTTC